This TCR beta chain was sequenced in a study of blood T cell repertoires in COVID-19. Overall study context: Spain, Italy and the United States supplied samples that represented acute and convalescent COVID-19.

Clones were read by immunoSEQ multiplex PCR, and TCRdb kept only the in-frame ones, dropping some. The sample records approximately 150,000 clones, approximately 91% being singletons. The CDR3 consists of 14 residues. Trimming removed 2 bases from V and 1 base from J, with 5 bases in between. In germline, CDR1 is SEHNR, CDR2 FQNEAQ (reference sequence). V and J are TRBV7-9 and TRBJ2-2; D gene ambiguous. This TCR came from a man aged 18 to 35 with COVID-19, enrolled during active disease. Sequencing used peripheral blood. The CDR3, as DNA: TGTGCCAGCAGCTTAAAGAGGAACACCGGGGAGCTGTTTTTT. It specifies CASSLKRNTGELFF.